This T cell receptor beta chain was captured in a study of cytomegalovirus exposure and HLA in healthy donors. Study-wide results and limits: Relative to the approximately 660-donor mean, N-insertions were reportedly fewer in an Asian-associated ancestry cluster in a later analysis. TCR beta V segments were, for the most part, productive about 87% or about 30% of the time in an earlier analysis. Immune exposure information available was restricted to CMV serostatus. With further analysis later on, most CMV-associated TCR beta chains appeared HLA-restricted.

V lost 0 bases and J 6 bases, leaving 9 bases between the germline ends. The CDR3 extends over 14 amino acids. Germline V CDR1 and CDR2: SGDLS, YYNGEE. Vbeta (60) and Jbeta (13) primers were used in the PCR. This table comes from immunoSEQ multiplex PCR, and its TCRdb copy is limited to in-frame clones, with some not included. This table has fewer than 130,000 clones, approximately 80% appearing once. The count of this clone is one. Antigen: not known. The receptor comes from a woman aged 55-75 years in good health and CMV-seropositive. V is TRBV9 and J is TRBJ1-4; weak D call: TRBD1 (5 bases). The sample consisted of PBMCs. This CDR3 reads CASSVEGVDEKLFF. The CDR3 region has the DNA TGTGCCAGCAGCGTAGAAGGGGTTGATGAAAAACTGTTTTTT.